The sequence of this TCR beta chain was determined in a study of monozygotic twins with inflammatory bowel disease. The V gene's germline CDR1 is SGHAT and CDR2 FQNNGV. This CDR3 spans 16 amino acids. TCRdb reprocessed the 5' RACE reads and reports one entry per CDR3 protein, with no DNA. The sample has fewer than 200,000 distinct CDR3 sequences, and its top ten clones hold 2% to 3%. This chain uses TRBV11-2 with TRBJ2-7; TCRdb's assignment of TRBD2 cannot be checked, as there is no DNA. The source of this sequence is a human donor with ulcerative colitis or Crohn's disease, or a healthy co-twin of an affected twin (not recorded which). The sequenced sample was blood. CDR3 amino acids: CASTLGRGGYSYEQYF.